This entry lists 22 T cell receptor beta chains sequenced from one sample in a study of blood T cell repertoires in COVID-19. TCRdb keeps only in-frame clones here, not all; method: immunoSEQ multiplex PCR. The sample lists 65,000 to 85,000 clones; around 91% were seen once. Sequenced: peripheral blood. Receptor source: a human donor in a cohort sampled during active COVID-19.

The CDR3 sequence: CASSPGQGYNSPLHF. In DNA form, the CDR3 reads TGTGCCAGCTCACCCGGACAGGGGTATAATTCACCCCTCCACTTT. This chain connects TRBV18 to TRBJ1-6; 9 bases agree with TRBD1. CDR3 length equals 15 residues. The germline V gene encodes CDR1 KGHSH and CDR2 LQKENI. Unmatched junction bases numbered 1, after V lost 3 bases and J lost 4 bases. Full variable domain (missing parts from reference TRBV18 and TRBJ1-6): NAGVMQNPRHLVRRRGQEARLRCSPMKGHSHVYWYRQLPEEGLKFMVYLQKENIIDESGMPKERFSAEFPKEGPSILRIQQVVRGDSAAYFCASSPGQGYNSPLHFGNGTRLTVT.

This chain connects TRBV6-2 or TRBV6-3 to TRBJ2-3; D ambiguous. CDR1 MNHEY and CDR2 SVGEGT come from the germline V gene. CDR3 length: 18 residues. The V and J ends lost 0 bases and 2 bases respectively, with 18 bases between them. The CDR3 reads CASSYSATDPWATDTQYF. CDR3 sequence (DNA): TGTGCCAGCAGTTACTCAGCAACCGACCCGTGGGCCACAGATACGCAGTATTTT.

This chain joins TRBV7-2 and TRBJ1-2; TRBD1 aligns across 10 bases. V shed 5 bases, J shed 4 bases, and the junction held 7 bases outside the gene matches. This CDR3 is built from 15 residues. Germline-derived CDR1 and CDR2 are SGHTA and FQGNSA. DNA of the CDR3: TGTGCCAGCAGCAGACAGGGGGCGACGGGCTATGGCTACACCTTC. Translation: CASSRQGATGYGYTF.

The chain carries TRBV4-2 and TRBJ2-3, with 10 nucleotides matching TRBD2. The germline V gene has CDR1 LGHNA and CDR2 YNFKEQ. With V trimmed by 0 bases and J by 2 bases, 8 bases remained unmatched. The CDR3 extends over 18 amino acids. This chain's CDR3 is CASSQDLAGGQITDTQYF. As DNA, the CDR3 is TGTGCCAGCAGCCAAGATTTAGCGGGGGGCCAGATCACAGATACGCAGTATTTT.

V is TRBV9 and J is TRBJ2-3; weak D call: TRBD2 (6 bases). Germline CDR1 SGDLS, CDR2 YYNGEE. The CDR3 covers 17 residues. Trimming took 3 bases from V and 3 from J, leaving 20 bases between them. The CDR3 here is CASSGNGGRPQTDTQYF. The CDR3 bases are TGTGCCAGCAGCGGGAACGGGGGTAGACCTCAAACAGATACGCAGTATTTT.

The V call is TRBV19, the J call TRBJ1-5, with 8 bases that match TRBD1. Germline lookup yields CDR1 LNHDA and CDR2 SQIVND (reference sequence). The CDR3 has 15 amino acids. The V segment lost 5 bases and the J segment 6 bases; nucleotides outside the gene matches: 9. Written as DNA, the CDR3 is TGTGCCAGTAGTCCCGGACAGGGACGCGGTCAGCCCCAGCATTTT. The encoded protein is CASSPGQGRGQPQHF.

The V and J genes are TRBV19 and TRBJ1-3; 7 bases match TRBD1. Germline CDR1 reads LNHDA; CDR2 reads SQIVND (reference sequence). This CDR3 region has 15 residues. V was pared by 5 bases and J by 0 bases, with 4 bases of the junction left unmatched. The CDR3 DNA reads as TGTGCCAGTAGTCCCGGGACAGACTCTGGAAACACCATATATTTT. Protein product: CASSPGTDSGNTIYF.

The gene calls are TRBV13 and TRBJ1-1; D unresolved. Trimming removed 2 bases from V and 7 bases from J, with 8 bases in between. The germline CDR1 and CDR2 sequences are PRHDT and FYEKMQ (reference sequence). This CDR3 spans 12 amino acids. In nucleotides, the CDR3 is TGTGCCAGCAGCTTAAGGCGGAGTGAAGCTTTCTTT. This gives the protein CASSLRRSEAFF.

The rearrangement joins TRBV7-2 to TRBJ1-5; perhaps TRBD1 as D (6 bases). CDR3 length: 15 residues. Looked up from germline, CDR1 is SGHTA and CDR2 is FQGNSA. With 4 bases removed from V and 6 bases from J, the gap between germline ends came to 16 bases. Written as DNA, the CDR3 is TGTGCCAGCAGCTATACTGGGGGGGCCGGTCAGCCCCAGCATTTT. Protein: CASSYTGGAGQPQHF.

The rearrangement uses TRBV9 and TRBJ2-5, with a possible D match to TRBD2 (6 bases). CDR1 SGDLS and CDR2 YYNGEE come from the germline V gene. Trimming removed 4 bases from V and 5 bases from J, with 21 bases in between. There are 16 residues in the CDR3. The CDR3 spells CASSPGAGRGGETQYF. For the CDR3, the DNA is TGTGCCAGCAGCCCAGGAGCAGGGCGGGGTGGCGAGACCCAGTACTTC. Supplemented by reference TRBV9 and TRBJ2-5, the full variable domain reads DSGVTQTPKHLITATGQRVTLRCSPRSGDLSVYWYQQSLDQGLQFLIQYYNGEERAKGNILERFSAQQFPDLHSELNLSSLELGDSALYFCASSPGAGRGGETQYFGPGTRLLVL.

In DNA form, the CDR3 reads TGTGCCAGCAGCCAAGATGTGGCGGGGGCTTACAATGAGCAGTTCTTC. It codes for CASSQDVAGAYNEQFF. This chain links TRBV4-2 with TRBJ2-1; the D gene is possibly TRBD2 (7 bases). Germline V lookup: CDR1 LGHNA, CDR2 YNFKEQ. Trimming left V 0 bases short and J 4 bases short, with 13 bases between. The CDR3 is 16 amino acids.

The chain couples TRBV2 to TRBJ2-5; a possible D gene is TRBD2 (5 bases). Deletions cut 4 bases from V and 1 base from J, with 10 bases between. The CDR3 has 14 amino acids. CDR1 is SNHLY and CDR2 is FYNNEI in the germline V gene. In DNA form, the CDR3 reads TGTGCCAGCAGTGTCACTAGGATCCAAGAGACCCAGTACTTC. Its translation: CASSVTRIQETQYF.

V gene TRBV5-6 combines with J gene TRBJ1-1; TRBD1 might be the D (5 bases). Germline V gene lookup returns CDR1 SGHDT and CDR2 YYEEEE. Trimming shortened V by 0 bases and J by 4 bases, and 10 bases separated the two germline ends. This CDR3 is 14 amino acids long. For the CDR3, the DNA is TGTGCCAGCAGCTTGGTAGGGGCTCCCACTGAAGCTTTCTTT. Protein sequence: CASSLVGAPTEAFF.

The chain combines TRBV12-3 or TRBV12-4 with TRBJ1-2; 8 bases line up with TRBD1. This CDR3 is built from 13 residues. The J segment lost 10 bases and the V segment lost 6 bases, leaving 10 bases of the junction unmatched. CDR3 protein: CASSPGQGLIYTF. In nucleotides, the CDR3 is TGTGCCAGCAGCCCCGGACAGGGTCTGATCTACACCTTC.

The chain combines TRBV7-9 with TRBJ2-3, with TRBD2 matching 9 bases. J gave up 10 bases and V 5 bases, and 16 bases lay outside the gene matches. The CDR3 contains 16 residues. The V gene's germline CDR1 is SEHNR and CDR2 FQNEAQ (reference sequence). This CDR3 reads CASSAGGTSPFSAQYF. CDR3 DNA: TGTGCCAGCAGCGCGGGAGGGACTAGCCCCTTCAGCGCGCAGTATTTT. The whole variable domain, remainder taken from reference TRBV7-9 and TRBJ2-3, is DTGVSQNPRHKITKRGQNVTFRCDPISEHNRLYWYRQTLGQGPEFLTYFQNEAQLEKSRLLSDRFSAERPKGSFSTLEIQRTEQGDSAMYLCASSAGGTSPFSAQYFGPGTRLTVL.

CDR3 nucleotide sequence: TGTGCCAGTAGTTCACGGTCCGGTGGCAATCAGCCCCAGCATTTT. This sequence encodes CASSSRSGGNQPQHF. This sequence joins TRBV19 and TRBJ1-5; no firm D call. The germline V gene encodes CDR1 LNHDA and CDR2 SQIVND (reference sequence). This CDR3 is built from 15 residues. V was shortened by 5 bases and J by 2 bases, with 13 bases between the two germline ends.

The gene calls are TRBV15 and TRBJ2-5; possibly TRBD1 for D (6 bases). The CDR3 has 14 amino acids. The ends were cut back, 4 bases at V and 0 bases at J, with 9 bases in the middle. Germline V gives CDR1 LNHNV, CDR2 YYDKDF (reference sequence). This CDR3 reads CATSKGHNQETQYF. The CDR3 coding sequence is TGTGCCACCAGCAAGGGACACAACCAAGAGACCCAGTACTTC.

The chain uses TRBV7-2 and TRBJ2-3, with 10 bases fitting TRBD2. With V trimmed by 4 bases and J by 0 bases, 7 bases remained unmatched. Germline V gene data show CDR1 as SGHTA and CDR2 as FQGNSA. The CDR3 runs to 17 residues. The CDR3: CASSWLAGADSTDTQYF. Here the CDR3 DNA reads TGTGCCAGCAGCTGGCTAGCGGGGGCCGATAGCACAGATACGCAGTATTTT.

This clone was seen only once. This sequence joins TRBV6-5 and TRBJ2-7; no clear D gene. The V end lost 0 bases, the J end lost 3 bases, and 9 bases lay between the germline ends. Germline loops: CDR1 MNHEY, CDR2 SVGAGI. The CDR3 consists of 14 residues. The CDR3 loop reads CASSYSRRDYEQYF. The CDR3 DNA reads TGTGCCAGCAGTTACTCTCGCCGCGACTACGAGCAGTACTTC.

V usage is TRBV6-2 or TRBV6-3 and J usage is TRBJ2-5; perhaps TRBD2 as D (6 bases). CDR1 is MNHEY and CDR2 is SVGEGT in the germline V gene. V was shortened by 0 bases and J by 4 bases, with 12 bases between the two germline ends. The CDR3 is made up of 15 amino acids. CDR3 sequence: CASSYSIGGAETQYF. The CDR3 DNA reads as TGTGCCAGCAGTTACTCGATTGGCGGGGCAGAGACCCAGTACTTC.

The chain joins TRBV5-6 to TRBJ1-2; TRBD1 matches at 9 bases. Germline CDR1 and CDR2: SGHDT and YYEEEE. The CDR3 loop spans 15 amino acids. The V and J ends lost 0 bases and 6 bases, in that order; junction bases with no gene match: 6. For the CDR3, the DNA is TGTGCCAGCAGCTTGGTTCGGACAGGGGTAAATGGCTACACCTTC. Protein: CASSLVRTGVNGYTF. The whole variable domain, filled in from reference TRBV5-6 and TRBJ1-2, reads DAGVTQSPTHLIKTRGQQVTLRCSPKSGHDTVSWYQQALGQGPQFIFQYYEEEERQRGNFPDRFSGHQFPNYSSELNVNALLLGDSALYLCASSLVRTGVNGYTFGSGTRLTVV.

The chain uses TRBV10-3 and TRBJ2-1; TRBD2 aligns across 13 bases. CDR3 length: 14 residues. The V gene end was trimmed by 10 bases and the J gene end by 3 bases; junction bases not matched to a gene: 3. Germline CDR1 is ENHRY and CDR2 is SYGVKD. DNA of the CDR3: TGTGCCACCCGGACTAGCGGGGGCTACAATGAGCAGTTCTTC. Its protein product is CATRTSGGYNEQFF.